The 2 T cell receptor beta chains below come from one sample, sequenced in a study of T cell responses to AZD1222 COVID-19 vaccine. Profiled with immunoSEQ multiplex PCR; TCRdb holds only in-frame clones, not every one. The sample shows about 180,000 clones, about 93% of them seen only once. Specimen: peripheral blood, collected 28 days after the second dose of the MenACWY control vaccine. Receptors were obtained from an adult who received the MenACWY meningococcal vaccine as a control.

This clone has just one count. CDR3 sequence: CSATRQGSYTF. Written as DNA, the CDR3 is TGCAGTGCTACCCGACAGGGAAGCTACACCTTC. The chain joins TRBV20-1 to TRBJ1-2; 7 positions agree with TRBD1. CDR1 is DFQATT, CDR2 SNEGSKA, per germline (reference sequence). Germline trimming cut 4 bases from V and 9 bases from J; bases unmatched to any gene: 5. The CDR3 extends over 11 amino acids.

V usage is TRBV18 and J usage is TRBJ1-6, with 7 nucleotides matching TRBD1. With V trimmed by 3 bases and J by 0 bases, 11 bases remained unmatched. In germline, CDR1 is KGHSH, CDR2 LQKENI. The CDR3 has 19 amino acids. CDR3 sequence reads: CASSPRQGRASSYNSPLHF. The CDR3 nucleotides read TGTGCCAGCTCACCCCGACAGGGACGGGCCAGCTCCTATAATTCACCCCTCCACTTT.